The T cell receptor (beta chain) described here comes from a study of early T cells in non-severe SARS-CoV-2 infection. For the study at large: Unpaired chains resulted from sequencing bulk RNA of unsorted whole blood.

The germline V and J ends were trimmed by 3 bases and 6 bases, with 20 bases remaining between them. Germline assignment: CDR1 ENHRY and CDR2 SYGVKD. The CDR3 extends over 16 amino acids. Concerning this clonotype: What it binds is unknown.

The TCR library protocol was used to attach unique molecular identifiers. These identifiers were attached to individual cDNA molecules. Via MiXCR, TCRdb re-called the 5' RACE reads, giving one row per CDR3 protein. The sample contains some 63,000 distinct CDR3 sequences, 13% of which appear only once. Findings and caveats of the study: In VDJdb matching, anti-spike CD8 responses were favored while private and CD4 specificities went missing.

This receptor was obtained from an adult who was a healthcare worker with PCR-confirmed SARS-CoV-2 infection or an uninfected control (not recorded which). The sample comprised whole blood. The chain combines TRBV10-3 with TRBJ1-1; D possibly corresponds to TRBD1 (5 bases). As DNA, the CDR3 is TGTGCCATCAGTGATCCCGTCGGGCAGGGCAGCGCTGAAGCTTTCTTT. Amino acids: CAISDPVGQGSAEAFF.